These T cell receptor beta chains were read from a single sample in a study of PD-1 blockade in classical Hodgkin lymphoma. Profiled with immunoSEQ multiplex PCR; TCRdb holds only in-frame clones, not every one. This sample has some 49,000 clones; roughly 93% occur once, and the top ten carry approximately 4.9%. The source material was peripheral blood mononuclear cells (PBMCs). These receptors all stem from a human donor with classical Hodgkin lymphoma. Both conserved end residues are part of each CDR3. D genes are given only for firm matches. The size entry is marked missing in some rows and otherwise reads once, few, many or a size class.

>-|TRBD1|TRBJ2-6|TRBV10-3
TGTGCCACCCAGGACAGGGGGGGATCTGGGGCCAACGTCCTGACTTTC
CATQDRGGSGANVLTF
>once|TRBD2|TRBJ2-1|TRBV5-1
TGCGCCAGCAGCCCGGCTGGCGCGGGAGGGAGAAATGAGCAGTTCTTC
CASSPAGAGGRNEQFF
>-|TRBD2|TRBJ2-3|TRBV7-9
TGTGCCAGCAGCTTCGGGACTAGCGGGGATACGCAGTATTTT
CASSFGTSGDTQYF
>-|-|TRBJ2-5|TRBV10-3
TGTGCCAGCACTAGAGATGGCGGGACCCAGTACTTC
CASTRDGGTQYF
>-|TRBD2|TRBJ2-1|TRBV15
TGTGCCACCAGCAGCGGACTAGCGGGAGGGTCCAGCTCCTACAATGAGCAGTTCTTC
CATSSGLAGGSSSYNEQFF
>-|TRBD1|TRBJ1-1|TRBV5-4
TGTGCCAGCAGCTTGGGACAGGGAGGCGCTGAAGCTTTCTTT
CASSLGQGGAEAFF
>-|-|TRBJ2-7|TRBV4-1
TGCGCCAGCAGCCAAGACCAGGGAGGGGGCTCCTACGAGCAGTACTTC
CASSQDQGGGSYEQYF
>-|-|TRBJ2-2|TRBV9
TGTGCCAGCAGGTCGCCTAGCGAGGTCGGGGAGCTGTTTTTT
CASRSPSEVGELFF
>-|-|TRBJ1-2|TRBV27
TGTGCCAGCAGGGTGGACAGATCTAACTATGGCTACACCTTC
CASRVDRSNYGYTF
>medium-sized|-|TRBJ1-1|TRBV9
TGTGCCAGCAGCGTAGCTGGCCTGAACACTGAAGCTTTCTTT
CASSVAGLNTEAFF
>-|-|TRBJ1-2|TRBV19
TGTGCCAGTAGTGATCGCGGGGAGGCATCGTATTCTAGCTATGGCTACACCTTC
CASSDRGEASYSSYGYTF
>-|-|TRBJ2-4|TRBV28
TGTGCCAGCAGTTTAAGAGTCCCAGCCAAAAACATTCAGTACTTC
CASSLRVPAKNIQYF
>-|-|TRBJ1-4|TRBV10-2
TGCGCCAGCAGTGTTTCAGGGGAACGTGAAAAACTGTTTTTT
CASSVSGEREKLFF
>-|-|TRBJ2-4|TRBV9
TGTGCCAGCAGCGTAGGGCAGGGGGGAAGGAACATTCAGTACTTC
CASSVGQGGRNIQYF
>-|TRBD1|TRBJ1-5|TRBV2
TGTGCCAGCAGTGTTAGGGTCGGCAGGGGGAGCAATCAGCCCCAGCATTTT
CASSVRVGRGSNQPQHF
>-|-|TRBJ2-1|TRBV21-1
TGTGCCACCCCTCACAAACACTGCGGGGTGTACAATGAGCAGTTCTTC
CATPHKHCGVYNEQFF
>-|-|TRBJ1-1|TRBV5-1
TGCGCCAGCAGCTCGGCAGGGAGAAGGGTCACTGAAGCTTTCTTT
CASSSAGRRVTEAFF
>-|TRBD2|TRBJ2-7|TRBV7-6
TGTGCCAGCAGCTACTCGGCTAGCGGGACCTACGAGCAGTACTTC
CASSYSASGTYEQYF
>-|-|TRBJ1-3|TRBV18
TGTGCCAGCTCACCACCCCGGCCGGGCTCTGGAAACACCATATATTTT
CASSPPRPGSGNTIYF
>-|-|TRBJ1-4|TRBV9
TGTGCCAGCCAGGACCAGGGAGGGAAACTGTTTTTT
CASQDQGGKLFF
>-|-|TRBJ1-1|TRBV29-1
TGCAGCGTTATGAACACTGAAGCTTTCTTT
CSVMNTEAFF
>-|TRBD1|TRBJ1-4|TRBV11-2
TGTGCCAGCAGCCCGTCCCGGGACAGCCTCAATGAAAAACTGTTTTTT
CASSPSRDSLNEKLFF
>-|-|TRBJ2-3|TRBV5-1
TGCGCCAGCAGCTCCAGGGGTATTGACACAGATACGCAGTATTTT
CASSSRGIDTDTQYF
>-|-|TRBJ2-3|TRBV2
TGTGCCAGTACCCCGAGGGATGTTCAAGATACGCAGTATTTT
CASTPRDVQDTQYF
>-|-|TRBJ1-1|TRBV2
TGTGCCAGCAGAAGGACAGCATCCAACACTGAAGCTTTCTTT
CASRRTASNTEAFF
>few|TRBD1|TRBJ2-5|TRBV6-1
TGTGCCAGCACTGCAGACAGGGACAAGACCCAGTACTTC
CASTADRDKTQYF
>-|-|TRBJ1-4|TRBV5-8
TGTGCCAGCCTCTTTCGTCGTGACTTTAATGAAAAACTGTTTTTT
CASLFRRDFNEKLFF
>-|-|TRBJ1-1|TRBV5-1
TGCGCCAGCAGCTTCTGGGGGGGCACTGAAGCTTTCTTT
CASSFWGGTEAFF
>-|-|TRBJ1-1|TRBV7-9
TGTGCCAGCAGCTCTACGGGGACATTTATGACTGAAGCTTTCTTT
CASSSTGTFMTEAFF
>-|-|TRBJ1-2|TRBV18
TGTGCCAGCTCACACCTCCCAGTATATGGCTACACCTTC
CASSHLPVYGYTF
>-|TRBD1|TRBJ2-3|TRBV27
TGTGCCAGCAGTTTAGGCGGGACAGGGTACACAGATACGCAGTATTTT
CASSLGGTGYTDTQYF
>-|TRBD1|TRBJ1-3|TRBV9
TGTGCCAGCAGCGCTACCGCCGGGACAGGGGCCTACTCTGGAAACACCATATATTTT
CASSATAGTGAYSGNTIYF
>-|TRBD2|TRBJ2-2|TRBV5-4
TGTGCCAGCGGGGGACTAGCGGGAGGGCCTACCGGGGAGCTGTTTTTT
CASGGLAGGPTGELFF
>once|TRBD2|TRBJ2-1|TRBV28
TGTGCCAGCAGCCTAGCGGGATGGAATGAGCAGTTCTTC
CASSLAGWNEQFF
>-|-|TRBJ1-1|TRBV2
TGTGCCAGCAGTGAGGGGGGTTACACTGAAGCTTTCTTT
CASSEGGYTEAFF
>-|TRBD2|TRBJ2-5|TRBV5-1
TGCGCCAGCAGCTTGAGGGCGGGAGTTGGGCTGGAAGAGACCCAGTACTTC
CASSLRAGVGLEETQYF
>-|-|TRBJ2-5|TRBV4-1
TGCGCCAGCAGCCAAGCCCGAGCTGTTCAAGAGACCCAGTACTTC
CASSQARAVQETQYF
>few|TRBD1|TRBJ1-2|TRBV2
TGTGCCAGCAGTGGGGAGACAGGGGGCATATTGTATGGCTACACCTTC
CASSGETGGILYGYTF
>-|-|TRBJ1-1|TRBV4-1
TGCGCCAGCAGCCAAGAAGTAAACACTGAAGCTTTCTTT
CASSQEVNTEAFF
>-|TRBD2|TRBJ2-5|TRBV19
TGTGCCAGTAGTCGGGGGGGCTCGAAGACCCAGTACTTC
CASSRGGSKTQYF
>-|-|TRBJ1-1|TRBV30
TGTGCCTGGAGTGTACCAAAGGGTAGGGTGAACACTGAAGCTTTCTTT
CAWSVPKGRVNTEAFF
>-|-|TRBJ2-2|TRBV15
TGTGCCACCAGCAGAGACAGGGGTCGGACCGGGGAGCTGTTTTTT
CATSRDRGRTGELFF
>-|-|TRBJ2-4|TRBV11-2
TGTGCCAGCAGCTTAAACGGAGCCAAAAACATTCAGTACTTC
CASSLNGAKNIQYF
>-|-|TRBJ1-4|TRBV18
TGTGCCAGCTCACGGACAGCAACTAATGAAAAACTGTTTTTT
CASSRTATNEKLFF
>-|TRBD2|TRBJ2-1|TRBV6-5
TGTGCCAGCAGTTACGTAGCGGGAGCTTTATATGAGCAGTTCTTC
CASSYVAGALYEQFF
>-|-|TRBJ2-3|TRBV7-8
TGTGCCAGCAGCTTAGGCCGTAGCTCTTACTTT
CASSLGRSSYF
>-|TRBD2|TRBJ2-1|TRBV5-1
TGCGCCAGCAGCTTGGCCGGACTAGCGACCTACAATGAGCAGTTCTTC
CASSLAGLATYNEQFF
>-|TRBD1|TRBJ1-2|TRBV2
TGTGCCAGGAGACAGGGGGCAGGTCAAACCTTC
CARRQGAGQTF
>-|TRBD1|TRBJ2-7|TRBV7-6
TGTGCCAGCAGCTACCCGGGACAGGGAAGCCACGAGCAGTACTTC
CASSYPGQGSHEQYF